This T cell receptor beta chain was sequenced during a study of blood T cell repertoires in COVID-19. Study details: Samples representing acute and convalescent COVID-19 were sourced from the United States, Italy and Spain.

Per the authors' pipeline: Quantification of nucleated cells was approximated via reference gene primer amplification. The assay was immunoSEQ multiplex PCR, and TCRdb's table has in-frame clones only and misses some. For V, J and clone size, that table is used; D and trimming come from the DNA. The sample includes hundreds of thousands of clones, 70% to 90% of them seen just once. This CDR3 is built from 15 residues. CDR1 LGHDT and CDR2 YNNKEL come from the germline V gene (reference sequence). With 0 bases removed from V and 5 bases from J, the gap between germline ends came to 13 bases. The chain has TRBV3-1 (or the pseudogene TRBV3-2) and TRBJ2-5, with a possible D match to TRBD2 (5 bases). Sequenced: PBMCs or T cells enriched from blood (not recorded which). This sequence originates from a woman aged 55-69 years in a cohort exposed to, infected with or recovered from COVID-19 (not recorded which). In nucleotides, the CDR3 is TGTGCCAGCAGCCAAGACGTGGTCCGCGGGGAGACCCAGTACTTC. Amino acids: CASSQDVVRGETQYF.